This entry features one TCR beta chain sequence. Antigen unknown. The data were obtained in a study of cytomegalovirus exposure and HLA in healthy donors. The table came from immunoSEQ multiplex PCR; TCRdb's copy has only in-frame clones and leaves some out. Among about 150,000 clones listed, 75% to 90% were seen once. Trimming shortened V by 5 bases and J by 0 bases, and 13 bases separated the two germline ends. Germline V gene data show CDR1 as MNHEY and CDR2 as SVGAGI. This CDR3 has 15 residues. General study results and limits: Researchers counted over 150 TCR beta chains as cytomegalovirus-associated. Through in vitro validation, three CMV-associated chains were shown to be specific for CMV antigens.

The chain links TRBV6-5 to TRBJ1-1, with D possibly matching TRBD1 (5 bases). The receptor was isolated from a man between 18 and 29 years old in good health and CMV-seropositive. Sequences were obtained from PBMCs. The CDR3 DNA sequence: TGTGCCAGCAGTCCAGACAGAACTATGAACACTGAAGCTTTCTTT. Its translation is CASSPDRTMNTEAFF.